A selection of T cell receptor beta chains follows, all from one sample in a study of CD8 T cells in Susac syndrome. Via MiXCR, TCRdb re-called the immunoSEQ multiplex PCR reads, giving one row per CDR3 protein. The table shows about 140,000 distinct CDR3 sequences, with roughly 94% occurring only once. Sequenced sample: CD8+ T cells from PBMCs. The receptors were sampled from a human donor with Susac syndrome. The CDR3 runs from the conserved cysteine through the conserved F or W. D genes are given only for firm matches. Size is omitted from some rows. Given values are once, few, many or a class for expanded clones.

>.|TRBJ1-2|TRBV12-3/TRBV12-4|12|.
CASRTQQGSYTF
TGTGCCAGCAGAACGCAACAGGGAAGCTACACCTTC
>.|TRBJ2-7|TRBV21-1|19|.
CASSKVISGRASPHYEQYF
TGTGCCAGCAGCAAAGTGATTAGCGGGAGGGCCTCGCCTCACTACGAGCAGTACTTC
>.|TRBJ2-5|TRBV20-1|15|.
CSARFGGGTGETQYF
TGCAGTGCTCGCTTCGGAGGGGGAACCGGGGAGACCCAGTACTTC
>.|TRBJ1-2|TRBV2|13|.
CASSPVGNYGYTF
TGTGCCAGCAGTCCGGTGGGGAACTATGGCTACACCTTC
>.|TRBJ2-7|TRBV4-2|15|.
CASSPGARSSYEQYF
TGTGCCAGCAGCCCCGGGGCCCGTAGCTCCTACGAGCAGTACTTC
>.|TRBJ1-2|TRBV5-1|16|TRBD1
CASSLGGTGIGYGYTF
TGCGCCAGCAGCTTGGGAGGGACAGGGATCGGCTATGGCTACACCTTC
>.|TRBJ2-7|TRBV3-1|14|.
CASSQGQGTYEQYF
TGTGCCAGCAGCCAAGGCCAAGGAACCTACGAGCAGTACTTC
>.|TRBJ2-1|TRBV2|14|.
CASTILGPGNEQFF
TGTGCCAGCACTATATTGGGGCCGGGCAATGAGCAGTTCTTC
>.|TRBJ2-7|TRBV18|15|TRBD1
CASSPGQGAAYEQYF
TGTGCCAGCTCACCGGGACAGGGGGCCGCGTACGAGCAGTACTTC
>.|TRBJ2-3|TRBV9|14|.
CASSVVGSTDTQYF
TGTGCCAGCAGCGTAGTGGGGAGCACAGATACGCAGTATTTT
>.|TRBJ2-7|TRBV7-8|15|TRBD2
CASSHRLAGGYEQYF
TGTGCCAGCAGCCACAGACTAGCGGGTGGCTACGAGCAGTACTTC
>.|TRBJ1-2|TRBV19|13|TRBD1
CASIGQGAPGYTF
TGTGCCAGTATCGGACAGGGGGCTCCGGGCTACACCTTC
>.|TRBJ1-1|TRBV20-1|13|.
CSASSYMNTEAFF
TGCAGTGCTAGCTCCTACATGAACACTGAAGCTTTCTTT
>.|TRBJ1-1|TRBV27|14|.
CSSAVISSNTEAFF
TGTTCGTCAGCAGTTATTTCCAGTAACACTGAAGCTTTCTTT
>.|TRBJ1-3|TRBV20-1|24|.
CSARVAPDPQGLQTLKPSRNTIYF
TGCAGTGCTAGAGTCGCACCTGATCCCCAGGGGCTCCAAACACTAAAACCATCAAGAAACACCATATATTTT
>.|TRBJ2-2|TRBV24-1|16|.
CATSDLNKENTGELFF
TGTGCCACCAGTGATTTGAACAAGGAGAACACCGGGGAGCTGTTTTTT
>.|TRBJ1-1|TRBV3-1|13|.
CASSHLTNTEAFF
TGTGCCAGCAGCCACCTTACCAACACTGAAGCTTTCTTT
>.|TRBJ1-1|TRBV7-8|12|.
CASTLSGTEAFF
TGTGCCAGCACCCTCTCTGGCACTGAAGCTTTCTTT
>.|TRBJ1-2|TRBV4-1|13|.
CASSQAGPYGYTF
TGCGCCAGCAGCCAAGCGGGACCCTATGGCTACACCTTC
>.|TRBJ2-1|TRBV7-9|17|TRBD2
CASSPRTSGSSYNEQFF
TGTGCCAGCAGCCCTCGGACTAGCGGGAGCTCCTACAATGAGCAGTTCTTC
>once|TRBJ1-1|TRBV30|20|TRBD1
CAWRIRWGWDRDASNTEAFF
TGTGCCTGGAGAATCAGATGGGGATGGGACAGGGACGCTTCGAACACTGAAGCTTTCTTT
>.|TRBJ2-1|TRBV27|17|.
CASSFSNTLVTYNEQFF
TGTGCCAGCAGTTTTTCGAATACCTTGGTAACCTACAATGAGCAGTTCTTC
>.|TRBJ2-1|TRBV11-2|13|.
CASSSTIYNEQFF
TGTGCCAGCAGCTCGACTATCTACAATGAGCAGTTCTTC
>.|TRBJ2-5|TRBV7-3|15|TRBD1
CASSLLGQGKETQYF
TGTGCCAGCAGCCTCCTCGGACAGGGGAAAGAGACCCAGTACTTC
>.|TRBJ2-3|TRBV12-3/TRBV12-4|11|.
CASGYTDTQYF
TGTGCCAGCGGCTACACAGATACGCAGTATTTT
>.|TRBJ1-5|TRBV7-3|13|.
CASSTGPNQPQHF
TGTGCCAGCAGCACCGGACCCAATCAGCCCCAGCATTTT
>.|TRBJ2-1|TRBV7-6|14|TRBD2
CASSHAGGVSEQFF
TGTGCCAGCAGCCACGCGGGGGGGGTGTCTGAGCAGTTCTTC
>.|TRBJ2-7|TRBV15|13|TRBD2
CATRLAASYEQYF
TGTGCCACCAGACTAGCGGCCTCCTACGAGCAGTACTTC
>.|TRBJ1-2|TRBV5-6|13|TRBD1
CASSPGQVLGYTF
TGTGCCAGCAGCCCTGGACAGGTTTTAGGCTACACCTTC
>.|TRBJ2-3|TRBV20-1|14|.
CSARDVASTDTQYF
TGCAGTGCTAGAGATGTGGCGAGCACAGATACGCAGTATTTT
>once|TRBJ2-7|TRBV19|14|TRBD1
CASSPGGTNYEQYF
TGTGCCAGTAGCCCAGGGGGCACCAACTACGAGCAGTACTTC
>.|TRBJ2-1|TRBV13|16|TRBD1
CASSFAGTGGHDEQFF
TGTGCCAGCAGTTTCGCCGGGACAGGGGGCCATGATGAGCAGTTCTTC
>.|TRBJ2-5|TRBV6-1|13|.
CASGVPLGETQYF
TGTGCCAGCGGGGTACCCCTGGGAGAGACCCAGTACTTC
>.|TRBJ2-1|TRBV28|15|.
CASISPGTRYNEQFF
TGTGCCAGCATTTCACCAGGGACCCGTTACAATGAGCAGTTCTTC
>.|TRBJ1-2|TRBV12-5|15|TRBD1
CASGFPTGSPYGYTF
TGTGCTAGTGGTTTCCCGACAGGGAGCCCTTATGGCTACACCTTC
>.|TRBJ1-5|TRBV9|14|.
CASSGGDSNQPQHF
TGTGCCAGCAGCGGGGGAGACAGCAATCAGCCCCAGCATTTT
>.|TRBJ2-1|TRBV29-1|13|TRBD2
CSAFGGEYNEQFF
TGCAGCGCGTTTGGGGGGGAGTACAATGAGCAGTTCTTC
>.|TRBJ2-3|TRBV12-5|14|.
CASGLEGLTDTQYF
TGTGCTAGTGGTTTGGAGGGGTTAACAGATACGCAGTATTTT
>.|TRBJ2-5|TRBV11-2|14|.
CASMDGGYQETQYF
TGTGCCAGCATGGATGGTGGTTACCAAGAGACCCAGTACTTC
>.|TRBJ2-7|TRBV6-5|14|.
CASRPTPTEYEQYF
TGTGCCAGCAGACCCACGCCGACAGAATACGAGCAGTACTTC
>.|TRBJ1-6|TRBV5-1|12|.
CASSLDNSPLHF
TGCGCCAGCAGCTTGGATAATTCACCCCTCCACTTT
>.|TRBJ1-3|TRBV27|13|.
CASSFRSGNTIYF
TGTGCCAGCAGTTTCAGGTCTGGAAACACCATATATTTT
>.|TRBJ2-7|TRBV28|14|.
CASRLALATYEQYF
TGTGCCAGCAGATTGGCCCTAGCTACCTACGAGCAGTACTTC
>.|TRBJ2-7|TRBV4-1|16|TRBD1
CASSPWTGDIVYEQYF
TGCGCCAGCAGCCCCTGGACAGGGGATATAGTCTACGAGCAGTACTTC
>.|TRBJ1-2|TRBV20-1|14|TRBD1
CSARETGEPNGYTF
TGCAGTGCTAGAGAGACAGGGGAACCCAATGGCTACACCTTC
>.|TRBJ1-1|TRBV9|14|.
CASSVGGGSTEAFF
TGTGCCAGCAGCGTAGGAGGGGGGAGCACTGAAGCTTTCTTT
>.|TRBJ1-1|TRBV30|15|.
CAWSVLVGPNTEAFF
TGTGCCTGGAGTGTACTGGTAGGGCCAAACACTGAAGCTTTCTTT
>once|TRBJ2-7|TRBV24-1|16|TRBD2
CATSDSGTSGRYEQYF
TGTGCCACCAGTGATTCCGGGACTAGCGGGAGGTACGAGCAGTACTTC
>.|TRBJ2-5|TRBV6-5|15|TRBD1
CASSYGTGGQETQYF
TGTGCCAGCAGTTACGGGACAGGGGGGCAAGAGACCCAGTACTTC
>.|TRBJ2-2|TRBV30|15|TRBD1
CAWAAGTGNTGELFF
TGTGCCTGGGCTGCCGGGACAGGGAACACCGGGGAGCTGTTTTTT
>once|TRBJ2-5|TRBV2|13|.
CASSGSLSETQYF
TGTGCCAGCAGTGGATCCCTTTCGGAGACCCAGTACTTC
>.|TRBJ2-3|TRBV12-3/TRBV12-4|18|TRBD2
CASNPGLAGGRSTDTQYF
TGTGCCAGCAACCCGGGACTAGCGGGAGGTAGAAGCACAGATACGCAGTATTTT
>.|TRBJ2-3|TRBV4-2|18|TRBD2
CASSQEWGSSGRSDTQYF
TGTGCCAGCAGCCAAGAATGGGGATCTAGCGGGAGGTCAGATACGCAGTATTTT
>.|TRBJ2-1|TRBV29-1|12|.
CSVEEVEPPQFF
TGCAGCGTTGAAGAAGTCGAACCGCCGCAGTTCTTC
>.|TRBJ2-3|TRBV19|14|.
CATEGRGFTDTQYF
TGTGCCACCGAGGGGCGGGGATTCACAGATACGCAGTATTTT
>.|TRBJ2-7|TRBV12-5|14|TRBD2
CASYGAGWPDEQYF
TGTGCTAGTTACGGAGCGGGATGGCCTGACGAGCAGTACTTC
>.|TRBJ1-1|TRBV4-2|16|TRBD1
CASGGQDRGRFSEAFF
TGTGCCAGCGGGGGCCAGGATAGGGGGCGCTTTTCTGAAGCTTTCTTT
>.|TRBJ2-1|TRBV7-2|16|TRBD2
CASSLVEGLAPNEQFF
TGTGCCAGCAGCCTAGTGGAGGGACTAGCTCCCAATGAGCAGTTCTTC
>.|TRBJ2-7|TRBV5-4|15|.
CASSQGVRLSYEQYF
TGTGCCAGCAGCCAAGGTGTGCGGCTCTCCTACGAGCAGTACTTC